The 24 T cell receptor beta chains given below trace back to one sample, sequenced in a study of T cell responses to AZD1222 COVID-19 vaccine. Data came from immunoSEQ multiplex PCR; TCRdb stores just in-frame clones and leaves some out. The repertoire holds roughly 84,000 clones, with around nine tenths as singletons. Sequencing was performed on peripheral blood, taken on day 0 of AZD1222 vaccination. Receptor source: an adult in good health.

The rearrangement uses TRBV30 and TRBJ1-2; D uncertain. The CDR3 loop spans 14 amino acids. V lost 4 bases, J lost 4 bases, and 16 bases lay in between. From germline, CDR1 is GTSNPN and CDR2 SVGIG (reference sequence). CDR3 sequence (DNA): TGTGCCTGGAAAACCGGGTTCCCACCCTATGGCTACACCTTC. Translation: CAWKTGFPPYGYTF.

The chain joins TRBV27 to TRBJ2-1; tentatively, D is TRBD2 (5 bases). Germline values: CDR1 MNHEY, CDR2 SMNVEV (reference sequence). The CDR3 loop spans 15 amino acids. Trimming shortened V by 5 bases and J by 4 bases, and 15 bases separated the two germline ends. The CDR3 sequence is CASSLQRPLYNEQFF. CDR3 DNA sequence: TGTGCCAGCAGTCTCCAGCGGCCACTTTACAATGAGCAGTTCTTC.

This clone was counted a few times. The V and J genes are TRBV6-2 or TRBV6-3 and TRBJ2-5; D is unclear. Germline V gene sequence: CDR1 MNHEY, CDR2 SVGEGT. V shed 2 bases and J shed 5 bases, with 6 bases lying between them. There are 12 residues in the CDR3. CDR3 coding DNA: TGTGCCAGCAGTTACGTTTCGGAGACCCAGTACTTC. It yields the protein CASSYVSETQYF.

This chain links TRBV5-3 with TRBJ1-4, with 8 bases that match TRBD1. TRBV5-3 is labeled an ORF, and its function is uncertain. J lost 2 bases, V lost 7 bases, and 10 bases had no gene match. CDR3 length: 16 amino acids. The CDR3 loop reads CARPRTGKVTNEKLFF. The CDR3 DNA is TGTGCCAGACCTAGGACAGGGAAGGTCACTAATGAAAAACTGTTTTTT.

The rearrangement uses TRBV20-1 and TRBJ2-2, with 12 bases fitting TRBD2. The CDR3 is made up of 15 amino acids. Looked up from germline, CDR1 is DFQATT and CDR2 is SNEGSKA (reference sequence). V gave up 3 bases and J gave up 4 bases; unmatched junction bases: 3. This CDR3 is CSASRTSGATGELFF. The CDR3 bases are TGCAGTGCTAGTAGGACTAGCGGGGCCACCGGGGAGCTGTTTTTT.

To note about this clone: The identical CDR3 is also encoded by other nucleotide sequences in the sample. The chain links TRBV6-5 to TRBJ1-3; D call uncertain. Germline V CDR1 and CDR2: MNHEY, SVGAGI. The V and J ends lost 3 bases and 0 bases respectively, with 6 bases between them. This CDR3 is 14 amino acids long. The CDR3 bases are TGTGCCAGCAGTTATGGGCGCTCTGGAAACACCATATATTTT. It codes for CASSYGRSGNTIYF.

The genes are TRBV7-2 and TRBJ2-1; 10 positions match TRBD2. Losses at the gene ends were 5 bases for V and 5 bases for J; bases not matched to a gene: 9. This CDR3 has 16 residues. Germline-derived CDR1 and CDR2 are SGHTA and FQGNSA. The DNA of the CDR3 is TGTGCCAGCAGCCCCTGGACTAGCGGTATCAACAATGAGCAGTTCTTC. Its translation: CASSPWTSGINNEQFF.

The CDR3 sequence is CASSLTGQGEIYGYTF. In nucleotides, the CDR3 is TGTGCCAGCAGCTTAACGGGACAGGGGGAAATCTATGGCTACACCTTC. This chain links TRBV7-3 with TRBJ1-2; 11 bases agree with TRBD1. V lost 0 bases to trimming and J lost 4 bases; unmatched junction nucleotides: 4. CDR3 length equals 16 residues. The germline V gene has CDR1 SGHTA and CDR2 FQGTGA. Full variable domain (remainder filled in from reference TRBV7-3 and TRBJ1-2): GAGVSQTPSNKVTEKGKYVELRCDPISGHTALYWYRQSLGQGPEFLIYFQGTGAADDSGLPNDRFFAVRPEGSVSTLKIQRTERGDSAVYLCASSLTGQGEIYGYTFGSGTRLTVV.

The V gene is TRBV5-1, the J gene TRBJ1-1, with D possibly TRBD1 on 6 matching bases. V lost 0 bases to trimming and J lost 7 bases, with 13 bases between them. Germline CDR1 reads SGHRS; CDR2 reads YFSETQ. The CDR3 has 14 amino acids. This CDR3 reads CASSLDGQKIEAFF. The CDR3 nucleotides read TGCGCCAGCAGCTTGGACGGACAGAAAATTGAAGCTTTCTTT.

The V call is TRBV12-3 or TRBV12-4, the J call TRBJ2-7, with D perhaps matching TRBD1 (5 bases). The CDR3 runs 13 residues. The V end lost 8 bases, the J end lost 7 bases, and 18 bases lay between the germline ends. The CDR3 is CASGAGPSSEQYF. CDR3 DNA: TGTGCCAGCGGGGCAGGACCTTCTAGTGAGCAGTACTTC.

The rearrangement joins TRBV7-8 to TRBJ2-5; D ambiguous. This CDR3 spans 14 amino acids. Trimming removed 0 bases from V and 7 bases from J, with 12 bases in between. CDR1 and CDR2 (germline): SGHVS, FQNEAQ. The CDR3 nucleotides are TGTGCCAGCAGCTTAGCCTCCTCGGAACGGACCCAGTACTTC. It yields the protein CASSLASSERTQYF.

V and J are TRBV3-1 (or the pseudogene TRBV3-2) and TRBJ1-1; D perhaps matches TRBD1 (5 bases). V was trimmed by 4 bases and J by 0 bases, leaving 18 bases between them. Germline V gene lookup returns CDR1 LGHDT and CDR2 YNNKEL (reference sequence). The CDR3 has 17 amino acids. CDR3 in amino acids: CASSPGRGRRMNTEAFF. CDR3 nucleotides: TGTGCCAGCAGCCCCGGCCGGGGCAGAAGAATGAACACTGAAGCTTTCTTT.

This chain links TRBV7-8 with TRBJ1-5; perhaps TRBD1 as D (6 bases). V was clipped by 5 bases and J by 6 bases, with 14 bases between them. The CDR3 loop spans 14 amino acids. Germline CDR1 reads SGHVS; CDR2 reads FQNEAQ. The CDR3 here is CASSVLVGGQPQHF. Written as DNA, the CDR3 is TGTGCCAGCAGCGTGCTCGTAGGGGGTCAGCCCCAGCATTTT.

The J gene is TRBJ1-1, the V gene TRBV7-9; 7 bases fit TRBD1. This CDR3 is built from 15 residues. V shed 2 bases, J shed 1 base, and the junction held 4 bases outside the gene matches. The V gene's germline CDR1 is SEHNR and CDR2 FQNEAQ (reference sequence). The CDR3 DNA is TGTGCCAGCAGCTTATTACAGGGGAAGAACACTGAAGCTTTCTTT. Its protein product is CASSLLQGKNTEAFF. Based on the CDR3 plus reference TRBV7-9 and TRBJ1-1, the full variable domain is DTGVSQNPRHKITKRGQNVTFRCDPISEHNRLYWYRQTLGQGPEFLTYFQNEAQLEKSRLLSDRFSAERPKGSFSTLEIQRTEQGDSAMYLCASSLLQGKNTEAFFGQGTRLTVV.

This chain links TRBV10-3 with TRBJ2-3; D is tentatively TRBD1 or TRBD2 (6 bases each). Germline-derived CDR1 and CDR2 are ENHRY and SYGVKD. Trimming removed 9 bases at V and 1 base at J, with 14 bases between. The CDR3 extends over 14 amino acids. CDR3 sequence (DNA): TGTGCCATGGCTAGGGGGGCTGGCACAGATACGCAGTATTTT. This gives the protein CAMARGAGTDTQYF.

The chain uses TRBV6-1 and TRBJ1-1, with D possibly TRBD1 on 5 matching bases. This CDR3 contains 13 residues. The ends were cut back, 0 bases at V and 8 bases at J, with 10 bases in the middle. Per the germline V gene, CDR1 is MNHNS and CDR2 is SASEGT. The CDR3 region has the DNA TGTGCCAGCAGTGAAGCCGGGGGGAGAGAAGCTTTCTTT. It specifies CASSEAGGREAFF.

The CDR3 DNA is TGTGCCAGCTCACGAGCAGGGGGGAACACTGAAGCTTTCTTT. Its protein product is CASSRAGGNTEAFF. The gene calls are TRBV18 and TRBJ1-1; 7 bases are a match to TRBD1. The V and J ends lost 4 bases and 1 base, in that order; junction bases with no gene match: 3. Germline CDR1 KGHSH, CDR2 LQKENI. This CDR3 is built from 14 residues.

The chain combines TRBV9 with TRBJ1-6; a weak D match, TRBD1 (6 bases). Per germline, CDR1 SGDLS and CDR2 YYNGEE. The germline V and J ends were trimmed by 3 bases and 6 bases, with 13 bases remaining between them. The CDR3 covers 15 residues. CDR3 loop: CASSAQGWGNSPLHF. CDR3 nucleotides: TGTGCCAGCAGCGCCCAGGGGTGGGGTAATTCACCCCTCCACTTT.

The V gene is TRBV5-1, the J gene TRBJ2-7; D assignment may be TRBD1 or TRBD2 (5 bases each). This CDR3 spans 13 amino acids. Trimming shortened V by 3 bases and J by 7 bases, and 14 bases separated the two germline ends. Germline CDR1 and CDR2: SGHRS and YFSETQ. CDR3 DNA: TGCGCCAGCAGCTCTTCGGGACGGGGAGAGCAGTACTTC. This sequence encodes CASSSSGRGEQYF.

Remarks on this clone: Its ends do not fully match the called genes, so a read error is possible. The chain carries TRBV7-7 and TRBJ2-1, with TRBD2 identical over 11 bases. The CDR3 totals 13 residues. The V gene's germline CDR1 is SSHAT and CDR2 FNYEAQ (reference sequence). The CDR3 nucleotides are TGTGCTAGCAGCTTACTAGCGGGAGTTGAGCAGTTCTTC. It encodes CASSLLAGVEQFF.

In regard to this clone: This sample also contains other DNA sequences that code for the same CDR3. The rearrangement joins TRBV9 to TRBJ1-2; D unresolved. The CDR3 contains 15 residues. Trimming left V 3 bases short and J 1 base short, with 13 bases between. CDR1 is SGDLS and CDR2 is YYNGEE in the germline V gene. In DNA form, the CDR3 reads TGTGCCAGCAGCGAGGGCGGTGCCCTTAACTATGGCTACACCTTC. Translated: CASSEGGALNYGYTF.

The chain couples TRBV6-6 to TRBJ1-1; D might be TRBD1 (6 bases). The germline V gene encodes CDR1 MNHNY and CDR2 SVGAGI (reference sequence). V shed 3 bases and J shed 6 bases, with 14 bases lying between them. This CDR3 spans 14 amino acids. This chain's CDR3 is CASSYHGQTAEAFF. The DNA for the CDR3 is TGTGCCAGCAGTTATCACGGACAGACCGCTGAAGCTTTCTTT.

The chain links TRBV12-3 or TRBV12-4 to TRBJ1-2, with 7 bases identical to TRBD1. This CDR3 comprises 13 residues. V lost 1 base to trimming and J lost 4 bases; unmatched junction nucleotides: 0. CDR3 DNA: TGTGCCAGCAGTTTAGAGGGGGCCTATGGCTACACCTTC. Translation: CASSLEGAYGYTF.

The chain couples TRBV7-9 to TRBJ1-5; 9 positions match TRBD1. The trim removed 3 bases at V and 7 bases at J, leaving 7 bases unmatched. CDR3 size: 15 residues. Per germline, CDR1 SEHNR and CDR2 FQNEAQ (reference sequence). The DNA of the CDR3 is TGTGCCAGCAGCTTGTGGGGGACAGGGAACCAGCCCCAGCATTTT. It codes for CASSLWGTGNQPQHF.